This TCR beta chain was observed in a study of shared T cell receptors in the human thymus. V was cut by 5 bases and J by 2 bases, with 18 bases left in between. Germline CDR1 and CDR2: MDHEN and SYDVKM. This CDR3 comprises 16 residues. Method: immunoSEQ multiplex PCR; TCRdb's copy keeps in-frame clones and lacks some. Among over 650,000 clones listed, about 90% were seen once. This sample was shared with a second study, whose subject was human thymus T cells. That study reports: Having corrective surgery for congenital heart defects, healthy Finnish infants were the ones who donated. Thymus was obtained from resections taken during corrective heart surgery. In thymic and blood repertoires alike, V and J usage looked biased. Related research described strongly overlapping thymic repertoires in unrelated people.

The receptor was derived from a boy under two years old with a congenital heart defect. V gene TRBV28 combines with J gene TRBJ2-5; tentatively, D is TRBD2 (6 bases). Sequenced: thymocytes. The CDR3 nucleotides read TGTGCCAGCAGTGTACCGGGGGTTCCCATTCAAGAGACCCAGTACTTC. Encoded protein: CASSVPGVPIQETQYF.